This T cell receptor (beta chain) was recovered during a study of T-cell memory formation after mild COVID-19. This clonotype has a single count. TCRdb passed the 5' RACE reads through MiXCR, listing each CDR3 protein once. The profile shows approximately 440,000 distinct CDR3 sequences, 15% to 20% of them singletons. This CDR3 comprises 11 residues. V shed 2 bases and J shed 4 bases, with 5 bases lying between them. From germline, CDR1 is DFQATT and CDR2 SNEGSKA (reference sequence). The clonotype comes from an adult woman who had mild COVID-19 (a few samples of this study predate the infection). Cell type and time point are not known. The chain links TRBV20-1 to TRBJ2-5; D gene uncertain. Source material: PBMCs or a T cell subset sorted from them (not recorded which). The CDR3 region has the DNA TGCAGTGCTAGACATGGAGAGACCCAGTACTTC. Protein sequence: CSARHGETQYF.